The 26 T cell receptor beta chains presented below share a single source sample, sequenced in a study of T cell repertoires in cytomegalovirus infection. These receptors have no known antigen. TCRdb re-analysed the reads in MiXCR, keeping a single row per CDR3 protein. The sample consists of hundreds of thousands of distinct CDR3 sequences, roughly 42% of them appearing once. Here the sequenced sample was cultured PBMCs, taken from culture after CMV antigen stimulation. Receptors originate from a human donor in good health (CMV status not recorded). Some clones in this sample may be carry-over from other donors' samples.

The CDR3 spells CSVAGLAGGRVETQYF. The CDR3 bases are TGCAGCGTTGCCGGGCTAGCGGGAGGAAGGGTAGAGACCCAGTACTTC. V usage is TRBV29-1 and J usage is TRBJ2-5, with 11 bases matching TRBD2. CDR1 and CDR2 from the germline V gene are SQVTM and ANQGSEA. V gave up 4 bases and J gave up 4 bases; unmatched junction bases: 11. The CDR3 length is 16 residues.

The chain combines TRBV4-2 with TRBJ1-1, with D uncertain. The CDR3 length is 14 residues. V lost 0 bases and J lost 10, with 15 bases in between. CDR1 and CDR2 from the germline V gene are LGHNA and YNFKEQ. The CDR3 DNA is TGTGCCAGCAGCCAAGATTTAGGAGGGTATGTAGCTTTCTTT. This encodes CASSQDLGGYVAFF.

The CDR3 reads CASRPGTATGELFF. CDR3 bases: TGTGCCAGCAGACCCGGGACCGCGACCGGGGAGCTGTTTTTT. The chain links TRBV2 to TRBJ2-2; either TRBD1 or TRBD2 may fit D (5 bases each). Looked up from germline, CDR1 is SNHLY and CDR2 is FYNNEI. V lost 6 bases to trimming and J lost 5 bases, with 13 bases between them. The CDR3 is 14 amino acids.

The sample holds one count of this clonotype. The chain has TRBV2 and TRBJ1-5; perhaps TRBD1 as D (5 bases). Trimming removed 10 bases at V and 1 base at J, with 17 bases between. The CDR3 consists of 15 residues. Germline V gene lookup returns CDR1 SNHLY and CDR2 FYNNEI. The CDR3 is CAIGGGARSNQPQHF. The CDR3 nucleotides are TGTGCCATCGGGGGTGGGGCGAGAAGCAATCAGCCCCAGCATTTT.

In this sample, this clonotype turned up a few times. The chain couples TRBV7-2 to TRBJ2-7; D gene unclear. Germline V gene lookup returns CDR1 SGHTA and CDR2 FQGNSA. Trimming took off 5 bases at V and 6 bases at J, with 14 bases between the two ends. This CDR3 comprises 13 residues. CDR3 in amino acids: CASSRDIWGEQYF. CDR3 DNA: TGTGCCAGCAGCAGAGACATATGGGGCGAGCAGTACTTC.

The J gene is TRBJ2-7, the V gene TRBV12-3 or TRBV12-4; D call uncertain. The CDR3 has 15 amino acids. V lost 2 bases, J lost 2 bases, and 13 bases lay in between. In DNA, the CDR3 is TGTGCCAGCAGTTTAAACGTAAACCGACCCTACGAGCAGTACTTC. This sequence encodes CASSLNVNRPYEQYF.

This clonotype came up a few times. The chain recombines TRBV7-2 with TRBJ2-2, with 7 bases fitting TRBD2. Germline V gene lookup returns CDR1 SGHTA and CDR2 FQGNSA. Germline trimming cut 1 base from V and 6 bases from J; bases unmatched to any gene: 8. The CDR3 is 16 residues long. CDR3 protein: CASSLVSGGVAGELFF. The CDR3 DNA reads as TGTGCCAGCAGCTTAGTCTCTGGGGGGGTCGCCGGGGAGCTGTTTTTT.

The J gene is TRBJ1-5, the V gene TRBV4-1; D might be TRBD1 (5 bases). Germline V lookup: CDR1 MGHRA, CDR2 YSYEKL. The ends were cut back, 3 bases at V and 2 bases at J, with 8 bases in the middle. The CDR3 spans 14 residues. CDR3: CASSQPGRNQPQHF. The DNA of the CDR3 is TGCGCCAGCAGCCAGCCGGGACGCAATCAGCCCCAGCATTTT.

The chain has TRBV5-4 and TRBJ2-3; 7 positions agree with TRBD2. The CDR3 has 16 residues. Germline lookup yields CDR1 SGHNT and CDR2 YYREEE (reference sequence). V trimming: 3 bases; J trimming: 9 bases; junction bases outside the gene matches: 16. DNA for the CDR3: TGTGCCAGCAGCTCATCCCAAGCGGGAAACAGAGAAACGCAGTATTTT. It specifies CASSSSQAGNRETQYF.

The J gene is TRBJ2-1, the V gene TRBV7-8, with a possible D match to TRBD2 (5 bases). The CDR3 sequence is 11 residues long. Looked up from germline, CDR1 is SGHVS and CDR2 is FQNEAQ. V gave up 7 bases and J gave up 11 bases, with 12 bases separating them. DNA of the CDR3: TGTGCCAGCACCACCGGGATACAGCAGTTCTTC. Amino acid sequence: CASTTGIQQFF.

This chain connects TRBV20-1 to TRBJ2-3; weak D call: TRBD2 (6 bases). CDR1 is DFQATT, CDR2 SNEGSKA, per germline (reference sequence). V was trimmed by 6 bases and J by 2 bases, leaving 12 bases between them. The CDR3 is 13 amino acids. CDR3: CSAWDSDTDTQYF. The DNA of the CDR3 is TGCAGTGCCTGGGACTCCGACACAGATACGCAGTATTTT.

The V call is TRBV28, the J call TRBJ2-7; D unclear. The CDR3 sequence is 14 residues long. The V end was cut by 5 bases, the J end by 0 bases, with 11 bases between. Germline CDR1 and CDR2: MDHEN and SYDVKM. CDR3 sequence reads: CASSPPGPSYEQYF. The CDR3 bases are TGTGCCAGCAGTCCCCCCGGGCCCTCCTACGAGCAGTACTTC.

This clonotype appeared a few times. The chain links TRBV7-2 to TRBJ2-7; D is unresolved. The V gene lost 1 base and the J gene lost 3 bases, with 16 bases spanning the gap. Germline V lookup: CDR1 SGHTA, CDR2 FQGNSA. The CDR3 has 16 amino acids. Written as DNA, the CDR3 is TGTGCCAGCAGCTTAGGGGCCCAGTTCCCCTTCTACGAGCAGTACTTC. Amino acid sequence: CASSLGAQFPFYEQYF.

This rearrangement joins TRBV7-2 to TRBJ2-7, with TRBD2 matching over 11 bases. CDR3 size: 16 residues. Germline V gene data show CDR1 as SGHTA and CDR2 as FQGNSA. V dropped 2 bases and J dropped 5; count of bases not matched to a gene: 8. This CDR3 is CASSLKLAGVRDEQYF. The CDR3 DNA is TGTGCCAGCAGCTTAAAACTAGCGGGAGTGAGGGACGAGCAGTACTTC.

V usage is TRBV9 and J usage is TRBJ2-3; 9 bases line up with TRBD1. V lost 4 bases to trimming and J lost 1 base; unmatched junction nucleotides: 16. The CDR3 is made up of 19 amino acids. Looked up from germline, CDR1 is SGDLS and CDR2 is YYNGEE. In DNA, the CDR3 is TGTGCCAGCAGCAAACGATCCGGGACAGGGTCACTTCGCACAGATACGCAGTATTTT. It specifies CASSKRSGTGSLRTDTQYF.

V and J are TRBV27 and TRBJ1-1; the D gene is possibly TRBD1 (6 bases). V gave up 5 bases and J gave up 4 bases, with 17 bases separating them. The CDR3 has 15 residues. Germline CDR1 and CDR2: MNHEY and SMNVEV (reference sequence). As DNA, the CDR3 is TGTGCCAGCAGTCTCCACAGGGACGGAGGCACTGAAGCTTTCTTT. Translated, it gives CASSLHRDGGTEAFF.

The chain is built from TRBV27 and TRBJ2-7; D tentatively fits TRBD1 or TRBD2 (5 bases each). The length of the CDR3 is 14 residues. Germline CDR1 reads MNHEY; CDR2 reads SMNVEV (reference sequence). V lost 4 bases, J lost 3 bases, and 13 bases lay in between. Here the CDR3 DNA reads TGTGCCAGCAGTTCCTCCTTTGGGGGCTACGAGCAGTACTTC. It encodes CASSSSFGGYEQYF.

V is TRBV4-1 and J is TRBJ2-7; possibly TRBD1 for D (6 bases). This CDR3 contains 15 residues. The V gene lost 4 bases and the J gene lost 2 bases, with 15 bases spanning the gap. Germline lookup yields CDR1 MGHRA and CDR2 YSYEKL. CDR3 nucleotides: TGCGCCAGCAGCCCCCGGGTGGGGGCTACCTACGAGCAGTACTTC. Encoded protein: CASSPRVGATYEQYF.

This clonotype came up a few times. V is TRBV7-2 and J is TRBJ1-6; 8 bases map to TRBD1. The length of the CDR3 is 13 residues. Trimming cost V 5 bases and J 15 bases; bases outside gene matches: 9. The V gene's germline CDR1 is SGHTA and CDR2 FQGNSA. The CDR3 sequence: CASSPGTGRLLHF. The DNA for the CDR3 is TGTGCCAGCAGCCCTGGGACAGGTCGTCTCCTCCACTTT.

This clonotype was found many times. The genes are TRBV7-9 and TRBJ1-6; D not resolved. There are 17 residues in the CDR3. The V and J ends lost 4 bases and 9 bases respectively, with 22 bases between them. Germline loops: CDR1 SEHNR, CDR2 FQNEAQ (reference sequence). CDR3 protein: CASSSHDSRGSGSPLHF. The DNA of the CDR3 is TGTGCCAGCAGCTCTCACGACTCACGAGGCTCGGGTTCACCCCTCCACTTT.

The chain has TRBV7-6 and TRBJ1-3; D is uncertain. The CDR3 totals 12 residues. V shed 2 bases and J shed 9 bases, with 8 bases lying between them. The germline gives CDR1 SGHVS, CDR2 FNYEAQ. The CDR3 DNA sequence: TGTGCCAGCAGCTTACCCCCATCCACCATATATTTT. It encodes CASSLPPSTIYF.

This clonotype has a count of ten or more. The V call is TRBV7-9, the J call TRBJ2-6; D call uncertain. This CDR3 is built from 14 residues. V lost 3 bases and J lost 0, with 3 bases in between. Germline assignment: CDR1 SEHNR and CDR2 FQNEAQ (reference sequence). This CDR3 is CASSLTSGANVLTF. In DNA form, the CDR3 reads TGTGCCAGCAGCTTGACCTCTGGGGCCAACGTCCTGACTTTC.

This clonotype showed up just a few times. This rearrangement joins TRBV28 to TRBJ2-1, with D possibly matching TRBD1 (6 bases). V was shortened by 5 bases and J by 0 bases, with 20 bases between the two germline ends. CDR1 is MDHEN and CDR2 is SYDVKM in the germline V gene. This CDR3 has 18 amino acids. DNA for the CDR3: TGTGCCAGCAGTACTACAGGGAAGGACTTACGCTCCTACAATGAGCAGTTCTTC. Encoded protein: CASSTTGKDLRSYNEQFF.

The gene calls are TRBV10-2 and TRBJ1-2; D is possibly TRBD1 (5 bases). Germline V gene lookup returns CDR1 WSHSY and CDR2 SAAADI. V was clipped by 8 bases and J by 3 bases, with 19 bases between them. This CDR3 contains 15 residues. CDR3: CASGPGWGRDYGYTF. The CDR3 DNA reads as TGCGCCAGCGGCCCAGGTTGGGGACGGGACTATGGCTACACCTTC.

This clonotype has only a few counts. The chain carries TRBV15 and TRBJ2-1; tentatively, D is TRBD2 (5 bases). The V gene lost 5 bases and the J gene lost 6 bases, with 23 bases spanning the gap. The germline V gene has CDR1 LNHNV and CDR2 YYDKDF (reference sequence). This CDR3 comprises 17 residues. CDR3 DNA sequence: TGTGCCACCAGCGCAACCCTTGGAGCGGAGAGTCGCAATGAGCAGTTCTTC. Its protein product is CATSATLGAESRNEQFF.

This chain connects TRBV3-1 to TRBJ2-4; D possibly corresponds to TRBD2 (6 bases). Germline CDR1 and CDR2: LGHDT and YNNKEL (reference sequence). V lost 4 bases to trimming and J lost 6 bases, with 13 bases between them. CDR3 size: 14 residues. CDR3 in amino acids: CASSRTGGPNIQYF. The CDR3 bases are TGTGCCAGCAGCCGGACCGGGGGACCAAACATTCAGTACTTC. Combining the CDR3 with reference TRBV3-1 and TRBJ2-4 gives the whole variable domain DTAVSQTPKYLVTQMGNDKSIKCEQNLGHDTMYWYKQDSKKFLKIMFSYNNKELIINETVPNRFSPKSPDKAHLNLHINSLELGDSAVYFCASSRTGGPNIQYFGAGTRLSVL.